The next 28 T cell receptor beta chains were all read from a single sample in a study of regulatory T cells. Broader study findings: In CD3G-deficient patients, conventional CD4+ T cells were enriched for hydrophobic CDR3 residues at positions 6 and 7.

These receptors have no identified antigens. The primer mix had 52 TRBV and 13 TRBJ primers. Only in-frame clones appear in the TCRdb table, and some are missing; sequencing was by immunoSEQ multiplex PCR. Found here are under 45,000 clones, approximately 91% of them singletons; the top ten hold around 2.5%. Material: conventional CD4+ T cells sorted from blood. The receptors were gathered from a person aged 18 to 30 with CD3G deficiency.

In this sample, this clone turned up a few times. The chain carries TRBV7-9 and TRBJ1-1, with D maybe TRBD1 (5 bases). Trimming removed 3 bases at V and 1 base at J, with 6 bases between. The length of the CDR3 is 13 residues. Looked up from germline, CDR1 is SEHNR and CDR2 is FQNEAQ (reference sequence). CDR3 region: CASSFQGNTEAFF. As DNA, the CDR3 is TGTGCCAGCAGCTTTCAGGGGAACACTGAAGCTTTCTTT.

V gene TRBV7-8 combines with J gene TRBJ2-7, with D tentatively TRBD2 (6 bases). The CDR3 sequence is 13 residues long. Trimming shortened V by 5 bases and J by 7 bases, and 15 bases separated the two germline ends. Germline loops: CDR1 SGHVS, CDR2 FQNEAQ. The CDR3 DNA sequence: TGTGCCAGCAGCCCAAGGTGGAGCGGGGAGCAGTACTTC. This gives the protein CASSPRWSGEQYF.

This clone was found a few times. The chain combines TRBV10-2 with TRBJ2-1, with 12 bases identical to TRBD2. CDR1 is WSHSY, CDR2 SAAADI, per germline. J was trimmed by 9 bases and V by 6 bases; bases with no gene match: 6. The CDR3 runs 14 residues. CDR3 coding DNA: TGCGCCAGCAGGACTAGCGGGAGTATTGGTGAGCAGTTCTTC. Its protein product is CASRTSGSIGEQFF.

The genes are TRBV10-3 and TRBJ2-7; 8 bases agree with TRBD1. Trimming cost V 5 bases and J 4 bases; bases outside gene matches: 1. Germline V gene data show CDR1 as ENHRY and CDR2 as SYGVKD. The CDR3 has 12 amino acids. The CDR3 loop is CAISRQGYEQYF. The CDR3 region has the DNA TGTGCCATCAGTAGACAGGGGTACGAGCAGTACTTC.

The rearrangement joins TRBV5-1 to TRBJ2-3; D ambiguous. CDR1 and CDR2 (germline): SGHRS, YFSETQ. Trimming pared 0 bases from V and 9 bases from J, leaving 17 bases between. There are 15 residues in the CDR3. The chain's CDR3 is CASSLVGSGVDTQYF. The CDR3 DNA reads TGCGCCAGCAGCTTGGTTGGGTCGGGCGTGGACACGCAGTATTTT.

The rearrangement uses TRBV6-1 and TRBJ2-7; D gene ambiguous. V was clipped by 4 bases and J by 4 bases, with 5 bases between them. From germline, CDR1 is MNHNS and CDR2 SASEGT. This CDR3 has 11 amino acids. CDR3 nucleotides: TGTGCCAGCAGTGCCTTTTACGAGCAGTACTTC. Its protein is CASSAFYEQYF.

This chain connects TRBV18 to TRBJ1-2, with 8 bases identical to TRBD1. Germline-derived CDR1 and CDR2 are KGHSH and LQKENI. The CDR3 consists of 14 residues. V dropped 2 bases and J dropped 6; count of bases not matched to a gene: 5. The CDR3 spells CASSPIGQGNGYTF. In DNA, the CDR3 is TGTGCCAGCTCACCAATTGGACAGGGAAATGGCTACACCTTC.

This rearrangement joins TRBV5-1 to TRBJ2-6; unclear D gene. The ends were cut back, 0 bases at V and 4 bases at J, with 14 bases in the middle. Germline CDR1 is SGHRS and CDR2 is YFSETQ. The CDR3 length is 17 residues. Written as DNA, the CDR3 is TGCGCCAGCAGCTTGGGAGTCCCAGGCTGGGGGGCCAACGTCCTGACTTTC. Protein: CASSLGVPGWGANVLTF.

The chain uses TRBV6-6 and TRBJ1-2, with D maybe TRBD1 (5 bases). This CDR3 is built from 12 residues. V was trimmed by 5 bases and J by 8 bases, leaving 12 bases between them. Germline-derived CDR1 and CDR2 are MNHNY and SVGAGI (reference sequence). The CDR3 reads CASSEGRGGYTF. The DNA of the CDR3 is TGTGCCAGCAGTGAGGGGCGCGGAGGCTACACCTTC.

The chain uses TRBV6-1 and TRBJ1-2; weak D call: TRBD1 (6 bases). V was trimmed by 4 bases and J by 2 bases, leaving 11 bases between them. From germline, CDR1 is MNHNS and CDR2 SASEGT. The CDR3 covers 14 residues. The CDR3 bases are TGTGCCAGCAGTGTCTCCACAGGGAACTATGGCTACACCTTC. Protein sequence: CASSVSTGNYGYTF.

V usage is TRBV7-9 and J usage is TRBJ2-7; tentatively, D is TRBD1 or TRBD2 (5 bases each). Trimming stripped 1 base from V and 5 bases from J, with 24 bases between. Germline V gene data show CDR1 as SEHNR and CDR2 as FQNEAQ (reference sequence). CDR3 size: 18 residues. The CDR3 coding sequence is TGTGCCAGCAGCTTAGGTGTCGAGACGGGACGATATTTGGACGAGCAGTACTTC. This codes for CASSLGVETGRYLDEQYF.

CDR3 coding DNA: TGCGCCAGCAGCCCACAGGGTGTTACTGAAGCTTTCTTT. It encodes CASSPQGVTEAFF. This sequence joins TRBV5-1 and TRBJ1-1; weak D call: TRBD1 (6 bases). Trimming removed 4 bases at V and 5 bases at J, with 12 bases between. In germline, CDR1 is SGHRS, CDR2 YFSETQ. CDR3 length: 13 residues.

This clone was detected only once. The V and J genes are TRBV7-9 and TRBJ2-3; 9 bases align to TRBD1. Germline CDR1 is SEHNR and CDR2 is FQNEAQ (reference sequence). V lost 0 bases and J lost 10; bases outside the gene matches: 2. The CDR3 is made up of 13 amino acids. CDR3 sequence reads: CASSLAGQGAQYF. CDR3 in DNA: TGTGCCAGCAGCTTAGCGGGACAGGGAGCGCAGTATTTT. The full variable domain, rest sourced from reference TRBV7-9 and TRBJ2-3, is DTGVSQNPRHKITKRGQNVTFRCDPISEHNRLYWYRQTLGQGPEFLTYFQNEAQLEKSRLLSDRFSAERPKGSFSTLEIQRTEQGDSAMYLCASSLAGQGAQYFGPGTRLTVL.

The chain couples TRBV5-1 to TRBJ2-7; 7 nucleotides match TRBD1. Germline loops: CDR1 SGHRS, CDR2 YFSETQ. This CDR3 comprises 12 residues. Trimming took 4 bases from V and 3 from J; bases not matched to a gene: 1. CDR3 in DNA: TGCGCCAGCAGCCGGGACAGCTACGAGCAGTACTTC. Translating gives CASSRDSYEQYF.

The V gene is TRBV28, the J gene TRBJ2-5; the match to TRBD2 covers 7 bases. CDR1 is MDHEN and CDR2 is SYDVKM in the germline V gene. This CDR3 region has 15 residues. Trimming took 5 bases from V and 1 from J; bases not matched to a gene: 7. The CDR3: CASSIGGGLQETQYF. The CDR3 coding sequence is TGTGCCAGCAGTATCGGCGGGGGTCTCCAAGAGACCCAGTACTTC.

V and J are TRBV19 and TRBJ1-5; no clear D gene. The CDR3 covers 13 residues. Trimming cost V 5 bases and J 6 bases, with 11 bases left between them. Germline V gene data show CDR1 as LNHDA and CDR2 as SQIVND (reference sequence). DNA for the CDR3: TGTGCCAGTAGTCAGGTAGCGGGTCAGCCCCAGCATTTT. It codes for CASSQVAGQPQHF.

The chain couples TRBV7-9 to TRBJ2-1; 8 bases are shared with TRBD2. The length of the CDR3 is 16 residues. Germline V gene sequence: CDR1 SEHNR, CDR2 FQNEAQ (reference sequence). The V segment lost 5 bases and the J segment 2 bases; nucleotides outside the gene matches: 8. CDR3 sequence (DNA): TGTGCCAGCAGCCCCTTAGCGGGAAAGGCCTACAATGAGCAGTTCTTC. Its translation: CASSPLAGKAYNEQFF.

V gene TRBV19 combines with J gene TRBJ2-5, with 9 bases that match TRBD1. This CDR3 contains 15 residues. Germline V gene lookup returns CDR1 LNHDA and CDR2 SQIVND (reference sequence). The V and J ends lost 5 bases and 4 bases, in that order; junction bases with no gene match: 8. The CDR3 region has the DNA TGTGCCAGTAGTCGTACCCTGACAGGGGGAGAGACCCAGTACTTC. Its protein is CASSRTLTGGETQYF. Full variable domain (missing parts from reference TRBV19 and TRBJ2-5): DGGITQSPKYLFRKEGQNVTLSCEQNLNHDAMYWYRQDPGQGLRLIYYSQIVNDFQKGDIAEGYSVSREKKESFPLTVTSAQKNPTAFYLCASSRTLTGGETQYFGPGTRLLVL.

The V call is TRBV4-1, the J call TRBJ2-3; D is unclear. V was shortened by 1 base and J by 5 bases, with 7 bases between the two germline ends. The CDR3 has 13 amino acids. Germline V gene lookup returns CDR1 MGHRA and CDR2 YSYEKL. In DNA form, the CDR3 reads TGCGCCAGCAGCCAAGTTTTACGAGATACGCAGTATTTT. Translating it yields CASSQVLRDTQYF.

The chain carries TRBV28 and TRBJ1-1; 10 positions match TRBD1. The junction had 4 bases not matched to a gene; V was cut back by 2 bases and J by 4 bases. Germline values: CDR1 MDHEN, CDR2 SYDVKM. The CDR3 consists of 15 residues. The CDR3 loop is CASSLRQGASTEAFF. For the CDR3, the DNA is TGTGCCAGCAGTTTACGACAGGGGGCGAGCACTGAAGCTTTCTTT.

This clone showed up just once. The chain couples TRBV5-1 to TRBJ1-2; TRBD1 matches 7 bases. After removal of 4 bases from V and 2 bases from J, the junction contained 5 bases not matched to a gene. Germline V gene sequence: CDR1 SGHRS, CDR2 YFSETQ. The CDR3 is 14 residues long. CDR3 amino acids: CASSPRGRNYGYTF. The CDR3 bases are TGCGCCAGCAGCCCAAGGGGGCGCAACTATGGCTACACCTTC.

This clone was seen just once. The V gene is TRBV6-1, the J gene TRBJ2-1, with a possible D match to TRBD1 (6 bases). V was cut by 6 bases and J by 3 bases, with 9 bases left in between. From germline, CDR1 is MNHNS and CDR2 SASEGT. This CDR3 has 13 residues. CDR3 in DNA: TGTGCCAGCAGCCAGGGACACTACAATGAGCAGTTCTTC. Translating it yields CASSQGHYNEQFF.

This clone appeared once. The chain carries TRBV10-3 and TRBJ2-1; no reliable D call. Germline V gene lookup returns CDR1 ENHRY and CDR2 SYGVKD. Trimming took off 3 bases at V and 3 bases at J, with 3 bases between the two ends. CDR3 length equals 12 residues. CDR3 DNA: TGTGCCATCAGTGACAACTACAATGAGCAGTTCTTC. Its protein is CAISDNYNEQFF.

The J gene is TRBJ1-1, the V gene TRBV28, with 8 bases fitting TRBD1. The germline gives CDR1 MDHEN, CDR2 SYDVKM. J lost 6 bases, V lost 6 bases, and 9 bases had no gene match. This CDR3 region has 14 residues. DNA for the CDR3: TGTGCCAGCAGCCTGGGACAGGATGTTCCTGAAGCTTTCTTT. Translation: CASSLGQDVPEAFF.

The rearrangement uses TRBV28 and TRBJ2-7; D is unclear. Looked up from germline, CDR1 is MDHEN and CDR2 is SYDVKM. The CDR3 spans 12 residues. V shed 4 bases and J shed 3 bases, with 7 bases lying between them. CDR3 protein: CASSSGNYEQYF. DNA of the CDR3: TGTGCCAGCAGTTCAGGAAACTACGAGCAGTACTTC. Variable domain in full (rest from reference TRBV28 and TRBJ2-7): DVKVTQSSRYLVKRTGEKVFLECVQDMDHENMFWYRQDPGLGLRLIYFSYDVKMKEKGDIPEGYSVSREKKERFSLILESASTNQTSMYLCASSSGNYEQYFGPGTRLTVT.

The V gene is TRBV28, the J gene TRBJ1-5, with D possibly matching TRBD1 (6 bases). With 5 bases removed from V and 4 bases from J, the gap between germline ends came to 18 bases. Looked up from germline, CDR1 is MDHEN and CDR2 is SYDVKM. This CDR3 spans 16 amino acids. Here the CDR3 reads CASSLRRQGLNQPQHF. CDR3 coding DNA: TGTGCCAGCAGTCTACGTCGGCAGGGGCTAAATCAGCCCCAGCATTTT.

This chain joins TRBV6-1 and TRBJ2-7, with TRBD2 matching over 11 bases. V lost 6 bases and J lost 3; bases outside the gene matches: 4. Germline V gene sequence: CDR1 MNHNS, CDR2 SASEGT. This CDR3 is 14 amino acids long. CDR3 loop: CASRSTSGVYEQYF. The CDR3 region has the DNA TGTGCCAGCAGATCGACTAGCGGGGTCTACGAGCAGTACTTC.

This clone came up once. This chain connects TRBV10-3 to TRBJ2-1, with D uncertain. V dropped 2 bases and J dropped 10 bases, with 9 bases sitting between them. The length of the CDR3 is 12 residues. The germline gives CDR1 ENHRY, CDR2 SYGVKD. The CDR3 nucleotides read TGTGCCATCAGTGAGATTCTAGGGGAGCAGTTCTTC. This encodes CAISEILGEQFF.